What follows are 10 T cell receptor beta chains derived from one specimen sequenced in a study of read filtering for tumor transcriptome and immune sequencing. This library used approximately 390 ng RNA and molecular barcoded adaptors spanning alpha/delta and beta/gamma chains. TCRdb used MiXCR to reprocess the reads, holding one entry per CDR3 protein. The sample has 90,000 to 95,000 distinct CDR3 sequences, roughly a fifth seen once. The specimen sequenced was a population of CD138-negative cells sorted from bone marrow. The receptors originated from a donor at least 40 years old with multiple myeloma.

Many counts were recorded for this clonotype. The chain uses TRBV11-2 and TRBJ2-7; 8 bases agree with TRBD1. Germline CDR1 SGHAT, CDR2 FQNNGV. This CDR3 is built from 14 residues. J lost 2 bases, V lost 5 bases, and 5 bases had no gene match. CDR3 loop: CASSATGVPYEQYF. The CDR3, as DNA: TGTGCCAGCAGCGCGACAGGGGTTCCCTACGAGCAGTACTTC.

The table lists this clonotype with many counts. CDR3 protein: CASSPGTGGSTNEKLFF. The CDR3 DNA is TGTGCCAGCAGCCCCGGGACAGGGGGTTCAACTAATGAAAAACTGTTTTTT. The chain is built from TRBV7-9 and TRBJ1-4, with 11 positions matching TRBD1. The CDR3 runs 17 residues. CDR1 is SEHNR and CDR2 is FQNEAQ in the germline V gene (reference sequence). V was pared by 5 bases and J by 0 bases, with 5 bases of the junction left unmatched. Complete variable domain (other parts from reference TRBV7-9 and TRBJ1-4): DTGVSQNPRHKITKRGQNVTFRCDPISEHNRLYWYRQTLGQGPEFLTYFQNEAQLEKSRLLSDRFSAERPKGSFSTLEIQRTEQGDSAMYLCASSPGTGGSTNEKLFFGSGTQLSVL.

This clonotype was seen many times. The J gene is TRBJ2-1, the V gene TRBV3-1, with 7 bases identical to TRBD1. The V segment lost 5 bases and the J segment 3 bases; nucleotides outside the gene matches: 22. From germline, CDR1 is LGHDT and CDR2 YNNKEL (reference sequence). CDR3 size: 20 residues. This CDR3 is CASSYTGTVGPTRVYNEQFF. The CDR3 DNA is TGTGCCAGCAGCTACACCGGGACAGTAGGCCCCACCAGAGTCTACAATGAGCAGTTCTTC.

In its sample, this clonotype was seen many times. This sequence joins TRBV12-3 or TRBV12-4 and TRBJ1-1, with a weak D call TRBD1 (6 bases). This CDR3 has 14 amino acids. V lost 6 bases, J lost 0 bases, and 11 bases lay in between. The CDR3 coding sequence is TGTGCCAGCAGGCACCGGACAGTGAACACTGAAGCTTTCTTT. Translation: CASRHRTVNTEAFF.

Comment on this clonotype: The junction departs from the called germline gene at one end, perhaps through a read error. V usage is TRBV9 and J usage is TRBJ2-5; the D is unclear. From germline, CDR1 is SGDLS and CDR2 YYNGEE. The CDR3 has 14 amino acids. This chain's CDR3 is CASSVVTPGETQHF. CDR3 sequence (DNA): TGTGCCAGCAGCGTAGTAACTCCCGGAGAGACCCAGCACTTC.

This clonotype has a count of ten or more. The chain carries TRBV29-1 and TRBJ2-1; D call uncertain. The CDR3 covers 14 residues. The germline V gene has CDR1 SQVTM and CDR2 ANQGSEA. The ends were cut back, 5 bases at V and 10 bases at J, with 21 bases in the middle. As DNA, the CDR3 is TGCAGCGTTCAAGGGATAATCTCTGAGAGAGAGCAGTTCTTC. Its protein product is CSVQGIISEREQFF.

This clonotype was seen ten or more times. This CDR3 reads CATSRGTGSNYEQYF. CDR3 nucleotide sequence: TGTGCCACCAGCAGAGGGACAGGGAGTAACTACGAGCAGTACTTC. The chain carries TRBV15 and TRBJ2-7; 8 nucleotides align to TRBD1. This CDR3 has 15 amino acids. The V gene's germline CDR1 is LNHNV and CDR2 YYDKDF (reference sequence). J was trimmed by 3 bases and V by 1 base; bases with no gene match: 5.

This clonotype was seen many times. The chain combines TRBV5-5 with TRBJ1-4; no clear D gene. The CDR3 contains 13 residues. The ends were cut back, 2 bases at V and 7 bases at J, with 9 bases in the middle. In germline, CDR1 is SGHKS, CDR2 YYEKEE (reference sequence). The CDR3, as DNA: TGTGCCAGCAGCTTCGGTAGCGTTGAAAAACTGTTTTTT. Its translation is CASSFGSVEKLFF.

As regards this clonotype: A much larger clone differs from this one at a single base, so this may be a read error. This chain uses TRBV5-1 with TRBJ2-7; a weak D match, TRBD1 (6 bases). Trimming stripped 4 bases from V and 3 bases from J, with 11 bases between. CDR1 is SGHRS and CDR2 is YFSETQ in the germline V gene. The CDR3 runs 13 residues. The CDR3 coding sequence is TGCGCCAGCAGCATTCAGGACAGCTACGAGCAGTACTTC. It specifies CASSIQDSYEQYF.

The V gene is TRBV9, the J gene TRBJ2-7; maybe TRBD1 (6 bases). CDR3 length equals 15 residues. V dropped 4 bases and J dropped 2 bases, with 16 bases sitting between them. Looked up from germline, CDR1 is SGDLS and CDR2 is YYNGEE. CDR3 coding DNA: TGTGCCAGCAGCACACACAGGGACATAACCTACGAGCAGTACTTC. It translates to CASSTHRDITYEQYF. Using reference TRBV9 and TRBJ2-7 for the parts outside the CDR3, the full variable domain is DSGVTQTPKHLITATGQRVTLRCSPRSGDLSVYWYQQSLDQGLQFLIQYYNGEERAKGNILERFSAQQFPDLHSELNLSSLELGDSALYFCASSTHRDITYEQYFGPGTRLTVT.